This T cell receptor beta chain was retrieved from a study of T-cell memory formation after mild COVID-19. V lost 0 bases to trimming and J lost 5 bases; unmatched junction nucleotides: 7. From germline, CDR1 is SGHRS and CDR2 YFSETQ. The CDR3 totals 18 residues. Whole-study results and caveats: While clones contracting from day 15 to 85 were balanced between CD4 and CD8, later expanders leaned CD4+.

As concerns this clonotype: Its target is unknown.

TCRdb reprocessed the 5' RACE reads via MiXCR and lists one record per CDR3 protein. This table has a few hundred thousand distinct CDR3 sequences, about 20% appearing once. The sequencing input was PBMCs or a T cell subset sorted from them (not recorded which). The chain links TRBV5-1 to TRBJ1-6, with 11 bases aligning to TRBD1. This clonotype was obtained from an adult woman who had mild COVID-19 (a few samples of this study predate the infection). Cell type and time point are not known. CDR3: CASSLAIGTGGHNSPLHF. CDR3 coding DNA: TGCGCCAGCAGCTTGGCCATCGGGACAGGGGGACATAATTCACCCCTCCACTTT.